This T cell receptor (beta chain) was observed in a study of blood T cell repertoires in COVID-19. About the research overall: The cDNA or gDNA used as material had been derived from T cells, B-cell-depleted T cells, or PBMCs.

TCRdb's table, derived via immunoSEQ multiplex PCR, lists solely in-frame clones and lacks some. The table records hundreds of thousands of clones, 85% of them present only once. Participant age was roughly 18 to 89 years, and participants resided in approximately 25 US areas. Cohorts were based on clinical histories the participants reported. Losses at the gene ends were 6 bases for V and 3 bases for J; bases not matched to a gene: 5. Germline V gives CDR1 MNHEY, CDR2 SMNVEV (reference sequence). The CDR3 extends over 15 amino acids. The sequenced material came from PBMCs or T cells enriched from blood (not recorded which). This chain links TRBV27 with TRBJ2-2; TRBD2 matches 9 bases. This receptor was identified in a woman younger than 45 who had been exposed to COVID-19. The CDR3 DNA follows: TGTGCCAGCAGCCGACTAGCGGAGGACACCGGGGAGCTGTTTTTT. It yields the protein CASSRLAEDTGELFF.